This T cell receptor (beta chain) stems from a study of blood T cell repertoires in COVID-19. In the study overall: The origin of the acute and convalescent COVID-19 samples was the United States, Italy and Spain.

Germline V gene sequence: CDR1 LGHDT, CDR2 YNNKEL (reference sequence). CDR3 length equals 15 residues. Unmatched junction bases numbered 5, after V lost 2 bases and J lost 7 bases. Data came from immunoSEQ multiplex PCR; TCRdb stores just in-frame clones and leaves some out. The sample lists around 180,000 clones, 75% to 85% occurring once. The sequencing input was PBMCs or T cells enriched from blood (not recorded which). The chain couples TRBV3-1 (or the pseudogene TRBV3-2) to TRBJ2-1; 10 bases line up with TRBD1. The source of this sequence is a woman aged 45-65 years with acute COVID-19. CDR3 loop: CASSQFRDRGNEQFF. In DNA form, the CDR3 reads TGTGCCAGCAGCCAATTCCGGGACAGGGGAAATGAGCAGTTCTTC.